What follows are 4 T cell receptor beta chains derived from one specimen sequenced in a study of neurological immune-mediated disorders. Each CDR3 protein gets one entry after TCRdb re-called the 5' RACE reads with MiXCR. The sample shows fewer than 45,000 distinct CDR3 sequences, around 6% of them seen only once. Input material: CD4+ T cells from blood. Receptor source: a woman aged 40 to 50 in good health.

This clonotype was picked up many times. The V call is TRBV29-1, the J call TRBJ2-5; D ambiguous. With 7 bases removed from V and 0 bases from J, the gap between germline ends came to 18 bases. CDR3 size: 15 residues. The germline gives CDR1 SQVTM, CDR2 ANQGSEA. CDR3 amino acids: CSAGIGFGYQETQYF. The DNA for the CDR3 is TGCAGCGCTGGGATAGGGTTTGGGTACCAAGAGACCCAGTACTTC.

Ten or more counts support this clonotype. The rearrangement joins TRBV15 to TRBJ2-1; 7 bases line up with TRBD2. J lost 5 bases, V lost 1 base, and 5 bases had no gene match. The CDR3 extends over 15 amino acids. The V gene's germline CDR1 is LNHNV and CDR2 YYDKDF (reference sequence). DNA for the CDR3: TGTGCCACCAGCAGAGTGCCTAGCGGCGACAATGAGCAGTTCTTC. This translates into CATSRVPSGDNEQFF.

The CDR3 region is CASSYAGLAGEGDTQYF. The CDR3, as DNA: TGTGCCAGCAGTTACGCTGGACTAGCGGGAGAAGGGGATACGCAGTATTTT. The chain links TRBV6-5 to TRBJ2-3; 13 bases match TRBD2. The length of the CDR3 is 17 residues. The ends lost 2 bases at V and 6 bases at J; junction bases unmatched: 8. CDR1 and CDR2 (germline): MNHEY, SVGAGI.

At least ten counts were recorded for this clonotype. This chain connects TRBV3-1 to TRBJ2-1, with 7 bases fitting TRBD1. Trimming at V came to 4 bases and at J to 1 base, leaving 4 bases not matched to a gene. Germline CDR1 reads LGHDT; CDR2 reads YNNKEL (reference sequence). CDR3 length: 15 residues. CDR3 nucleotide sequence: TGTGCCAGCAGCCTTACGGGACAGTCCTACAATGAGCAGTTCTTC. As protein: CASSLTGQSYNEQFF.